This T cell receptor beta chain was sequenced during a study of shared T cell receptors in the human thymus. V shed 4 bases and J 4 bases; nucleotides not matched to a gene: 4. CDR1 and CDR2 (germline): LNHDA, SQIVND (reference sequence). CDR3 size: 14 residues. The data were produced by immunoSEQ multiplex PCR, yet TCRdb's version contains in-frame clones alone and is incomplete. Of hundreds of thousands of clones detected, 80% to 90% appear once; the ten largest clones hold roughly 0.0094%. The sample was also reused in another study, on human thymus T cells. This second study notes: V and J gene usage appeared biased in thymic and blood repertoires.

The source is a boy under two years old with a congenital heart defect. The material sequenced was thymocytes. The chain joins TRBV19 to TRBJ2-5, with 9 bases aligning to TRBD1. The CDR3: CASSSYRGLETQYF. The CDR3 DNA follows: TGTGCCAGTAGTAGTTACAGGGGGCTAGAGACCCAGTACTTC.